This is a list of T cell receptor beta chains from one sample in a study of CD8+CD57+ T cells in acquired aplastic anemia. TCRdb processed the reads anew with MiXCR; each CDR3 protein has one entry. The sample has roughly 100,000 distinct CDR3 sequences, around 70% seen once. Material for sequencing was sorted CD4+, CD8+, or CD8+CD57+ T cells (not recorded which) from PBMCs. The receptors were gathered from a human donor with aplastic anemia. Each CDR3 is given with its conserved first and last residue. The D gene is left open where the match is weak. Clone size is not always given. Where it is, it says once, few, many or a class for expanded clones.

v_gene	j_gene	abundance	d_gene	CDR3nt	CDR3aa
TRBV11-2	TRBJ2-7	-	-	TGTGCCAGCAGCTTAGAAAGGCGGGAGCAGTACTTC	CASSLERREQYF
TRBV10-3	TRBJ1-2	-	-	TGTGCCATCAGAAAAGACTACAACTATGGCTACACCTTC	CAIRKDYNYGYTF
TRBV10-3	TRBJ2-1	few	-	TGTGCCATCAGTGATAGCGTCAGCTCCTACAATGAGCAGTTCTTC	CAISDSVSSYNEQFF
TRBV20-1	TRBJ1-5	-	-	TGCAGTGCTTTACCCTCCGGACAGACAATAAGCAATCAGCCCCAGCATTTT	CSALPSGQTISNQPQHF
TRBV29-1	TRBJ2-1	-	TRBD2	TGCGGCGCCGTAAAAACCAATCCTAGCGGGGGGTCCAATGAGCAGTTCTTC	CGAVKTNPSGGSNEQFF
TRBV2	TRBJ2-3	few	-	TGTGCCAGCAGTAAGGACTCCGATACGCAGTATTTT	CASSKDSDTQYF
TRBV15	TRBJ1-5	few	-	TGTGCCACCAGCAGAGATTCTGGGTCCCAGCATTTT	CATSRDSGSQHF
TRBV5-6	TRBJ1-6	-	TRBD1	TGTGCCAGCAGCTTCCCCGGGACAGCTCTAACCCTCCACTTT	CASSFPGTALTLHF
TRBV7-6	TRBJ2-2	-	TRBD1	TGTGCCAGCAGCAGCCGGGACAGAAACACCGGGGAGCTGTTTTTT	CASSSRDRNTGELFF
TRBV2	TRBJ2-7	-	-	TGTGCCAGCAGAGCGACGGGTGGGAGATACGAGCAGTACTTC	CASRATGGRYEQYF
TRBV20-1	TRBJ1-5	-	-	TGCAGTGCTAGTTATACGCTGGATCAGCCCCAGCATTTT	CSASYTLDQPQHF
TRBV20-1	TRBJ1-6	-	-	TGCAGTGCTAGAGAGGTTGAGGGCAGGTCAAGCTCCTATAATTCACCCCTCCACTTT	CSAREVEGRSSSYNSPLHF
TRBV20-1	TRBJ2-2	few	-	TGCAGTGCAAGGGGACACAACACCGGGGAGCTGTTTTTT	CSARGHNTGELFF
TRBV19	TRBJ2-7	-	-	TGTGCCAGTAGGTCTTTCGGGACGGCCACCTACGAGCAGTACTTC	CASRSFGTATYEQYF
TRBV5-1	TRBJ1-1	-	TRBD1	TGCGCCAGCAGCTTGGCCGTGACAGGGCACTCCGCTGAAGCTTTCTTT	CASSLAVTGHSAEAFF
TRBV7-8	TRBJ2-3	few	-	TGTGCCAGCAGCCCAGTGGGGATGGCAGATACGCAGTATTTT	CASSPVGMADTQYF
TRBV15	TRBJ2-7	-	TRBD1	TGTGCCACCAGCAGATCCCCCGGGACAGGGCCTTACGAGCAGTACTTC	CATSRSPGTGPYEQYF
TRBV7-3	TRBJ2-6	once	-	TGTGCCAGCAGCTTACCACTACCACCGGAGGCCAACGTCCTGACTTTC	CASSLPLPPEANVLTF
TRBV20-1	TRBJ1-2	-	-	TGCAGTTACCGAGCCTCCCACGGCGGGATTGAGACCTATGGCTACACCTTC	CSYRASHGGIETYGYTF
TRBV24-1	TRBJ2-2	once	TRBD1	TGTGCCACCAGTGATTTGCTTCACGGGACAGGGCCCGGGGAGCTGTTTTTT	CATSDLLHGTGPGELFF
TRBV2	TRBJ2-7	-	-	TGTGCCACAAGACAGACCTACGAGCAGTACTTC	CATRQTYEQYF
TRBV10-3	TRBJ1-6	few	-	TGTGCCGGGCGACAGGACCGTAATTCACCCCTCCACTTT	CAGRQDRNSPLHF
TRBV20-1	TRBJ2-1	once	TRBD2	TGCAGTGCTAGTCGCGGGGGAAAGTACAATGAGCAGTTCTTC	CSASRGGKYNEQFF
TRBV20-1	TRBJ1-5	-	-	TGCAGTGCTAGAGGGGGTTCGAAGCCCCAGCATTTT	CSARGGSKPQHF
TRBV24-1	TRBJ2-3	-	-	TGTGCCACCAGTGAGGCCATAAAGGATACGCAGTATTTT	CATSEAIKDTQYF
TRBV29-1	TRBJ2-4	-	-	TGCAGCGCCGCGGAACGGAATGACATTCAGTACTTC	CSAAERNDIQYF
TRBV15	TRBJ2-7	-	TRBD1	TGTGCCACCAGCAGATCTATGGACAGGGGCAACTCCTACGAGCAGTACTTC	CATSRSMDRGNSYEQYF
TRBV10-3	TRBJ2-7	few	-	TGTGCCATCAGTGAGTCGGGCAGGGGCAGCTCCTACGAGCAGTACTTC	CAISESGRGSSYEQYF
TRBV24-1	TRBJ1-4	once	-	TGTGCCCACAGGAAGGGCGTAAATAATGAAAAACTGTTTTTT	CAHRKGVNNEKLFF
TRBV20-1	TRBJ2-5	few	-	TGCAGTGCTTCCAGGGGTCCGCAAGAGACCCAGTACTTC	CSASRGPQETQYF
TRBV7-9	TRBJ2-7	few	-	TGTGCCAGCAGCGAAACTGTCTACGAGCAGTACTTC	CASSETVYEQYF
TRBV24-1	TRBJ2-3	-	TRBD2	TGTGCCACCAGTGATTTGCCCGGGAGGGCGTTCGATACGCAGTATTTT	CATSDLPGRAFDTQYF